These T cell receptor beta chains were read from a single sample in a study of CD8 T cells in ankylosing spondylitis. MiXCR, run by TCRdb on the 5' RACE reads, gives a single entry per CDR3 protein. The repertoire has about 130,000 distinct CDR3 sequences, around 6.6% of them found once; the top ten carry 12%. The specimen sequenced was blood, either unsorted or a sorted T cell fraction (not recorded which). The receptors originated from a female donor with ankylosing spondylitis or in good health (not recorded which). Each CDR3 is given with its conserved first and last residue. The order of the fields is D gene, J gene, clone size, V gene, CDR3 protein, CDR3 DNA. A D gene is named only where the DNA matches it firmly. Clone size appears in some rows only: once, few, many, or a class for an expanded clone.

TRBD1 TRBJ2-1 many TRBV18 CASSKDRGSYNEQFF TGTGCCAGCTCAAAAGACAGGGGCTCCTACAATGAGCAGTTCTTC
TRBD2 TRBJ2-5 . TRBV7-2 CASSLVPPLAGLETQYF TGTGCCAGCAGCTTAGTCCCCCCACTAGCGGGGTTAGAGACCCAGTACTTC
. TRBJ1-4 many TRBV7-8 CASSLPNEKLFF TGTGCCAGCAGCTTACCGAATGAAAAACTGTTTTTT
. TRBJ2-1 . TRBV20-1 CSARESGTVYNEQFF TGCAGTGCTAGAGAAAGTGGGACTGTATACAATGAGCAGTTCTTC
. TRBJ1-5 many TRBV12-3/TRBV12-4 CASSFTDGNQPQHF TGTGCCAGCAGTTTTACAGACGGGAATCAGCCCCAGCATTTT
TRBD1 TRBJ1-1 many TRBV7-9 CASTPGQTEAFF TGTGCCAGCACCCCGGGACAGACTGAAGCTTTCTTT
. TRBJ2-7 many TRBV10-3 CAISEGWEYEQYF TGTGCCATCAGTGAGGGGTGGGAGTACGAGCAGTACTTC
. TRBJ1-6 many TRBV5-1 CASSAIRNLGNSPLHF TGCGCCAGCAGCGCGATCAGGAATCTGGGTAATTCACCCCTCCACTTT
. TRBJ2-5 many TRBV6-2/TRBV6-3 CASSYSASVRETQYF TGTGCCAGCAGTTACTCGGCTAGTGTCAGAGAGACCCAGTACTTC
. TRBJ2-3 many TRBV11-2 CASSQPADYLDKGYDTQYF TGTGCCAGCAGCCAGCCCGCGGACTACCTCGACAAAGGGTACGATACGCAGTATTTT
. TRBJ1-2 many TRBV7-2 CASSPTSGGYTF TGTGCCAGCAGCCCTACCTCGGGAGGCTACACCTTC
. TRBJ1-1 few TRBV7-9 CASSLDARGVAFF TGTGCCAGCAGCTTAGATGCCCGTGGGGTAGCTTTCTTT
. TRBJ2-3 . TRBV6-1 CASTQLGTRRSTDTQYF TGTGCCAGCACCCAATTGGGGACACGGAGAAGCACAGATACGCAGTATTTT
TRBD1 TRBJ1-2 . TRBV30 CAFPRQGSKGYTF TGTGCCTTCCCTCGACAGGGAAGTAAAGGCTACACCTTC
. TRBJ1-1 many TRBV30 CAWSGEKQGFTPTEAFF TGTGCCTGGAGTGGGGAGAAACAGGGCTTTACCCCCACTGAAGCTTTCTTT
. TRBJ2-1 many TRBV5-1 CASSSDLGRTIYNEQFF TGCGCCAGCAGCTCCGACCTGGGACGCACGATCTACAATGAGCAGTTCTTC
. TRBJ1-1 . TRBV5-1 CASSLDGKNTEAFF TGCGCCAGCAGCTTGGACGGAAAGAACACTGAAGCTTTCTTT
. TRBJ1-2 many TRBV20-1 CSARLPPEGYTF TGCAGTGCTAGGTTGCCCCCTGAGGGCTACACCTTC
TRBD1 TRBJ1-2 many TRBV5-5 CASSRDRGPLGYTF TGTGCCAGCAGCCGTGACAGGGGCCCTCTTGGCTACACCTTC
. TRBJ1-1 many TRBV27 CASNGGRMNTEAFF TGTGCCAGCAACGGCGGTCGGATGAACACTGAAGCTTTCTTT
. TRBJ1-5 many TRBV12-3/TRBV12-4 CASSSSGTIQHF TGTGCCAGCAGTTCCTCAGGGACCATTCAGCATTTT
TRBD2 TRBJ2-5 many TRBV29-1 CSVNPGLASETQYF TGCAGCGTTAACCCGGGACTAGCGTCAGAGACCCAGTACTTC